Reported below is one T cell receptor beta chain. Its antigen is currently unknown. The cohort excluded patients with autoimmune disease history or systemic immunosuppression. Assay used: immunoSEQ multiplex PCR; TCRdb lists only in-frame clones, some missing. This repertoire shows tens of thousands of clones, roughly nine tenths found once; its top ten account for roughly 15%. The sample belongs to a study of OX40 agonist ivuxolimab in advanced cancers. Findings of the study overall: Researchers did not determine the expanded peripheral T cells' antigen specificity. More expanded clones were seen, on average, in CD8+ T cells than in CD4+.

Germline V lookup: CDR1 WSHSY, CDR2 SAAADI. This CDR3 region has 17 residues. J lost 6 bases, V lost 3 bases, and 11 bases had no gene match. The source material was CD4+ or CD8+ T cells sorted from blood, sampled in a trial of the OX40 agonist ivuxolimab. The TCR originated in an adult with an advanced solid tumor such as melanoma, head and neck, liver or kidney cancer. This chain uses TRBV10-2 with TRBJ2-7; 13 nucleotides agree with TRBD2. The CDR3, as DNA: TGCGCCAGCAGTGATCCGATGGGGACTAGCGGGACGCTCGAGCAGTACTTC. Its protein product is CASSDPMGTSGTLEQYF.